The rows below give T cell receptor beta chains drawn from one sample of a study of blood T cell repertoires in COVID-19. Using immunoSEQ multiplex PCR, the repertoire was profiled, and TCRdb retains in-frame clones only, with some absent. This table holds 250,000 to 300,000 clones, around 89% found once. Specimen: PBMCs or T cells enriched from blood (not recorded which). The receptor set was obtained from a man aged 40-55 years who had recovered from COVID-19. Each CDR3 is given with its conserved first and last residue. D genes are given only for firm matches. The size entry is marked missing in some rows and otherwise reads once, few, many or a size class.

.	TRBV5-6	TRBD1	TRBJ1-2	CASSWEDRALYGYTF	TGTGCCAGCAGCTGGGAAGACAGGGCCCTTTATGGCTACACCTTC
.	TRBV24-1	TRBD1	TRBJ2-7	CATSETRQGSYEQYF	TGTGCCACCAGTGAGACTCGACAGGGGAGCTACGAGCAGTACTTC
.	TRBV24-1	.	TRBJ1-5	CATSRGGDQPQHF	TGTGCCACCAGTCGGGGCGGGGATCAGCCCCAGCATTTT
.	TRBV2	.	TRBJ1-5	CASSVSRVRQPQHF	TGTGCCAGCAGTGTCTCCAGGGTAAGACAGCCCCAGCATTTT
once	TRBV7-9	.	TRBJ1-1	CASHMEQNTEAFF	TGTGCCAGCCACATGGAGCAGAACACTGAAGCTTTCTTT
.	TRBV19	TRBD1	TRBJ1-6	CASSRTGLPPGSPLHF	TGTGCCAGTAGTAGGACAGGGCTCCCACCTGGTTCACCCCTCCACTTT
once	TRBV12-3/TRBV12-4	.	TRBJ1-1	CASNGDMNTEAFF	TGTGCCAGCAACGGGGATATGAACACTGAAGCTTTCTTT
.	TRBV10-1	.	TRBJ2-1	CASSESGGSHNEQFF	TGCGCCAGCAGTGAGTCAGGAGGATCCCACAATGAGCAGTTCTTC
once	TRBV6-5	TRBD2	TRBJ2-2	CASIAGGYTGELFF	TGTGCCAGCATAGCGGGAGGGTACACCGGGGAGCTGTTTTTT
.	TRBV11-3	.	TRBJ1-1	CASSFQGLHAAFF	TGTGCCAGCAGCTTCCAGGGGCTGCATGCAGCTTTCTTT
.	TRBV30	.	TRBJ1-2	CAWSVLRTYGYTF	TGTGCCTGGAGTGTACTGCGGACTTATGGCTACACCTTC
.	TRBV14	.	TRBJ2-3	CASSQDLRVGGTQYF	TGTGCCAGCAGCCAAGATTTAAGGGTCGGGGGTACGCAGTATTTT
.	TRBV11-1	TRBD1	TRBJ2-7	CASSPARDRGLYEQYF	TGTGCCAGCAGCCCCGCCAGGGACAGGGGGCTTTACGAGCAGTACTTC
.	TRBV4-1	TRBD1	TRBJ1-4	CASSQRTGLNEKLFF	TGCGCCAGCAGCCAGAGGACAGGACTTAATGAAAAACTGTTTTTT
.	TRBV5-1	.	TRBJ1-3	CASSLATGDTIYF	TGCGCCAGCAGCTTGGCCACCGGAGACACCATATATTTT
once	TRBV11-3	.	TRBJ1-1	CASSSKVASTEAFF	TGTGCCAGCAGCTCCAAGGTAGCGAGCACTGAAGCTTTCTTT
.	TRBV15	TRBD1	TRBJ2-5	CATSRGTGEETQYF	TGTGCCACCAGCAGGGGGACAGGGGAAGAGACCCAGTACTTC
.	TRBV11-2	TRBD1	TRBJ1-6	CASSEGQGQGYNSPLHF	TGTGCCAGCAGCGAAGGCCAGGGACAGGGTTATAATTCACCCCTCCACTTT
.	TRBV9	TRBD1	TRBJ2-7	CASSVVGTGASEQYF	TGTGCCAGCAGCGTAGTGGGGACAGGGGCTTCCGAGCAGTACTTC
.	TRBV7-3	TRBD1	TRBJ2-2	CASSRDRVNTGELFF	TGTGCCAGCAGCCGGGACAGGGTAAACACCGGGGAGCTGTTTTTT
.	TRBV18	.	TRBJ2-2	CASSPVSANTGELFF	TGTGCCAGCTCACCAGTGTCCGCGAACACCGGGGAGCTGTTTTTT
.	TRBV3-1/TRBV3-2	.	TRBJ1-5	CASSLQWSQPQHF	TGTGCCAGCAGCCTTCAGTGGAGTCAGCCCCAGCATTTT
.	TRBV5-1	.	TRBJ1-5	CASSLGVRGNQPQHF	TGCGCCAGCAGCTTGGGGGTCAGGGGCAATCAGCCCCAGCATTTT
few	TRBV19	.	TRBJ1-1	CASSIGADQNTEAFF	TGTGCCAGTAGTATAGGGGCAGACCAGAACACTGAAGCTTTCTTT
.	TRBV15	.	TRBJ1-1	CATSRVSRGYTEAFF	TGTGCCACCAGCAGAGTAAGTAGGGGCTACACTGAAGCTTTCTTT
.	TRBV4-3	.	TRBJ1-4	CASSQSLVEVVVEKLFF	TGCGCCAGCAGCCAATCCCTTGTTGAGGTCGTGGTGGAAAAACTGTTTTTT
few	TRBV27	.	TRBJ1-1	CASSLSSSIEAFF	TGTGCCAGCAGTTTAAGTTCGTCTATTGAAGCTTTCTTT
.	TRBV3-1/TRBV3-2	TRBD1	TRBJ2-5	CASSHHPPGTAQETQYF	TGTGCCAGCAGCCACCACCCCCCCGGGACAGCCCAAGAGACCCAGTACTTC
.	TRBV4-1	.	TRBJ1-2	CASSQAFETRGIFNYGYTF	TGCGCCAGCAGCCAAGCTTTCGAAACAAGGGGGATTTTTAACTATGGCTACACCTTC
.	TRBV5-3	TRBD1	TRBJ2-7	CARSSDRGSYEQYF	TGTGCCAGAAGCAGTGACAGGGGGTCCTACGAGCAGTACTTC